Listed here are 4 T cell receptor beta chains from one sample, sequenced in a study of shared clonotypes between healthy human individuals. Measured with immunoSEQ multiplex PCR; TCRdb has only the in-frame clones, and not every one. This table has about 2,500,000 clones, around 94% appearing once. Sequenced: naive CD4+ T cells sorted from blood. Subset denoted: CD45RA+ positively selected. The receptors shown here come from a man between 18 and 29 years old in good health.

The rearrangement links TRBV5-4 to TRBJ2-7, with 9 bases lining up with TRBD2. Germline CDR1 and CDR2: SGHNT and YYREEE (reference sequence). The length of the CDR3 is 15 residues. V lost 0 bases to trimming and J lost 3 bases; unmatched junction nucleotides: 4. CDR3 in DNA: TGTGCCAGCAGCTTGGGGGGACTAGCTTTCTACGAGCAGTACTTC. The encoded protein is CASSLGGLAFYEQYF. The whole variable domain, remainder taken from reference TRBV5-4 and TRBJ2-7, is ETGVTQSPTHLIKTRGQQVTLRCSSQSGHNTVSWYQQALGQGPQFIFQYYREEENGRGNFPPRFSGLQFPNYSSELNVNALELDDSALYLCASSLGGLAFYEQYFGPGTRLTVT.

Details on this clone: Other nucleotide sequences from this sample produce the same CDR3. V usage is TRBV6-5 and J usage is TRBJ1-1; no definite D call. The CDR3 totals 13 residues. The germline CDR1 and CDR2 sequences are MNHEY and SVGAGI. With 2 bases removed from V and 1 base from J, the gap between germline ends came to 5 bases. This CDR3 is CASSYRGNTEAFF. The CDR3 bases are TGTGCCAGCAGTTACAGAGGGAACACTGAAGCTTTCTTT.

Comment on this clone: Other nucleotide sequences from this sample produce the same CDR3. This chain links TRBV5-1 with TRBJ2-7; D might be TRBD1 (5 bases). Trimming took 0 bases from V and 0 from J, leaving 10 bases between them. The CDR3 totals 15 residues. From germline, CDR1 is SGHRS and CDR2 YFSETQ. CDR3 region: CASSLEAGPSYEQYF. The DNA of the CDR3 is TGCGCCAGCAGCTTGGAAGCAGGGCCCTCCTACGAGCAGTACTTC. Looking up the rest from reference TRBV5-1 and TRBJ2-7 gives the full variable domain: KAGVTQTPRYLIKTRGQQVTLSCSPISGHRSVSWYQQTPGQGLQFLFEYFSETQRNKGNFPGRFSGRQFSNSRSEMNVSTLELGDSALYLCASSLEAGPSYEQYFGPGTRLTVT.

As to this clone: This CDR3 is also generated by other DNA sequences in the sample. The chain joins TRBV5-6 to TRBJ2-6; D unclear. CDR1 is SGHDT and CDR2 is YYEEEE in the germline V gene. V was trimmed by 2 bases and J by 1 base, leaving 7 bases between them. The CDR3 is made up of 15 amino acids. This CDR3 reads CASSLAGSGANVLTF. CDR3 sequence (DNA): TGTGCCAGCAGCTTAGCAGGATCTGGGGCCAACGTCCTGACTTTC.